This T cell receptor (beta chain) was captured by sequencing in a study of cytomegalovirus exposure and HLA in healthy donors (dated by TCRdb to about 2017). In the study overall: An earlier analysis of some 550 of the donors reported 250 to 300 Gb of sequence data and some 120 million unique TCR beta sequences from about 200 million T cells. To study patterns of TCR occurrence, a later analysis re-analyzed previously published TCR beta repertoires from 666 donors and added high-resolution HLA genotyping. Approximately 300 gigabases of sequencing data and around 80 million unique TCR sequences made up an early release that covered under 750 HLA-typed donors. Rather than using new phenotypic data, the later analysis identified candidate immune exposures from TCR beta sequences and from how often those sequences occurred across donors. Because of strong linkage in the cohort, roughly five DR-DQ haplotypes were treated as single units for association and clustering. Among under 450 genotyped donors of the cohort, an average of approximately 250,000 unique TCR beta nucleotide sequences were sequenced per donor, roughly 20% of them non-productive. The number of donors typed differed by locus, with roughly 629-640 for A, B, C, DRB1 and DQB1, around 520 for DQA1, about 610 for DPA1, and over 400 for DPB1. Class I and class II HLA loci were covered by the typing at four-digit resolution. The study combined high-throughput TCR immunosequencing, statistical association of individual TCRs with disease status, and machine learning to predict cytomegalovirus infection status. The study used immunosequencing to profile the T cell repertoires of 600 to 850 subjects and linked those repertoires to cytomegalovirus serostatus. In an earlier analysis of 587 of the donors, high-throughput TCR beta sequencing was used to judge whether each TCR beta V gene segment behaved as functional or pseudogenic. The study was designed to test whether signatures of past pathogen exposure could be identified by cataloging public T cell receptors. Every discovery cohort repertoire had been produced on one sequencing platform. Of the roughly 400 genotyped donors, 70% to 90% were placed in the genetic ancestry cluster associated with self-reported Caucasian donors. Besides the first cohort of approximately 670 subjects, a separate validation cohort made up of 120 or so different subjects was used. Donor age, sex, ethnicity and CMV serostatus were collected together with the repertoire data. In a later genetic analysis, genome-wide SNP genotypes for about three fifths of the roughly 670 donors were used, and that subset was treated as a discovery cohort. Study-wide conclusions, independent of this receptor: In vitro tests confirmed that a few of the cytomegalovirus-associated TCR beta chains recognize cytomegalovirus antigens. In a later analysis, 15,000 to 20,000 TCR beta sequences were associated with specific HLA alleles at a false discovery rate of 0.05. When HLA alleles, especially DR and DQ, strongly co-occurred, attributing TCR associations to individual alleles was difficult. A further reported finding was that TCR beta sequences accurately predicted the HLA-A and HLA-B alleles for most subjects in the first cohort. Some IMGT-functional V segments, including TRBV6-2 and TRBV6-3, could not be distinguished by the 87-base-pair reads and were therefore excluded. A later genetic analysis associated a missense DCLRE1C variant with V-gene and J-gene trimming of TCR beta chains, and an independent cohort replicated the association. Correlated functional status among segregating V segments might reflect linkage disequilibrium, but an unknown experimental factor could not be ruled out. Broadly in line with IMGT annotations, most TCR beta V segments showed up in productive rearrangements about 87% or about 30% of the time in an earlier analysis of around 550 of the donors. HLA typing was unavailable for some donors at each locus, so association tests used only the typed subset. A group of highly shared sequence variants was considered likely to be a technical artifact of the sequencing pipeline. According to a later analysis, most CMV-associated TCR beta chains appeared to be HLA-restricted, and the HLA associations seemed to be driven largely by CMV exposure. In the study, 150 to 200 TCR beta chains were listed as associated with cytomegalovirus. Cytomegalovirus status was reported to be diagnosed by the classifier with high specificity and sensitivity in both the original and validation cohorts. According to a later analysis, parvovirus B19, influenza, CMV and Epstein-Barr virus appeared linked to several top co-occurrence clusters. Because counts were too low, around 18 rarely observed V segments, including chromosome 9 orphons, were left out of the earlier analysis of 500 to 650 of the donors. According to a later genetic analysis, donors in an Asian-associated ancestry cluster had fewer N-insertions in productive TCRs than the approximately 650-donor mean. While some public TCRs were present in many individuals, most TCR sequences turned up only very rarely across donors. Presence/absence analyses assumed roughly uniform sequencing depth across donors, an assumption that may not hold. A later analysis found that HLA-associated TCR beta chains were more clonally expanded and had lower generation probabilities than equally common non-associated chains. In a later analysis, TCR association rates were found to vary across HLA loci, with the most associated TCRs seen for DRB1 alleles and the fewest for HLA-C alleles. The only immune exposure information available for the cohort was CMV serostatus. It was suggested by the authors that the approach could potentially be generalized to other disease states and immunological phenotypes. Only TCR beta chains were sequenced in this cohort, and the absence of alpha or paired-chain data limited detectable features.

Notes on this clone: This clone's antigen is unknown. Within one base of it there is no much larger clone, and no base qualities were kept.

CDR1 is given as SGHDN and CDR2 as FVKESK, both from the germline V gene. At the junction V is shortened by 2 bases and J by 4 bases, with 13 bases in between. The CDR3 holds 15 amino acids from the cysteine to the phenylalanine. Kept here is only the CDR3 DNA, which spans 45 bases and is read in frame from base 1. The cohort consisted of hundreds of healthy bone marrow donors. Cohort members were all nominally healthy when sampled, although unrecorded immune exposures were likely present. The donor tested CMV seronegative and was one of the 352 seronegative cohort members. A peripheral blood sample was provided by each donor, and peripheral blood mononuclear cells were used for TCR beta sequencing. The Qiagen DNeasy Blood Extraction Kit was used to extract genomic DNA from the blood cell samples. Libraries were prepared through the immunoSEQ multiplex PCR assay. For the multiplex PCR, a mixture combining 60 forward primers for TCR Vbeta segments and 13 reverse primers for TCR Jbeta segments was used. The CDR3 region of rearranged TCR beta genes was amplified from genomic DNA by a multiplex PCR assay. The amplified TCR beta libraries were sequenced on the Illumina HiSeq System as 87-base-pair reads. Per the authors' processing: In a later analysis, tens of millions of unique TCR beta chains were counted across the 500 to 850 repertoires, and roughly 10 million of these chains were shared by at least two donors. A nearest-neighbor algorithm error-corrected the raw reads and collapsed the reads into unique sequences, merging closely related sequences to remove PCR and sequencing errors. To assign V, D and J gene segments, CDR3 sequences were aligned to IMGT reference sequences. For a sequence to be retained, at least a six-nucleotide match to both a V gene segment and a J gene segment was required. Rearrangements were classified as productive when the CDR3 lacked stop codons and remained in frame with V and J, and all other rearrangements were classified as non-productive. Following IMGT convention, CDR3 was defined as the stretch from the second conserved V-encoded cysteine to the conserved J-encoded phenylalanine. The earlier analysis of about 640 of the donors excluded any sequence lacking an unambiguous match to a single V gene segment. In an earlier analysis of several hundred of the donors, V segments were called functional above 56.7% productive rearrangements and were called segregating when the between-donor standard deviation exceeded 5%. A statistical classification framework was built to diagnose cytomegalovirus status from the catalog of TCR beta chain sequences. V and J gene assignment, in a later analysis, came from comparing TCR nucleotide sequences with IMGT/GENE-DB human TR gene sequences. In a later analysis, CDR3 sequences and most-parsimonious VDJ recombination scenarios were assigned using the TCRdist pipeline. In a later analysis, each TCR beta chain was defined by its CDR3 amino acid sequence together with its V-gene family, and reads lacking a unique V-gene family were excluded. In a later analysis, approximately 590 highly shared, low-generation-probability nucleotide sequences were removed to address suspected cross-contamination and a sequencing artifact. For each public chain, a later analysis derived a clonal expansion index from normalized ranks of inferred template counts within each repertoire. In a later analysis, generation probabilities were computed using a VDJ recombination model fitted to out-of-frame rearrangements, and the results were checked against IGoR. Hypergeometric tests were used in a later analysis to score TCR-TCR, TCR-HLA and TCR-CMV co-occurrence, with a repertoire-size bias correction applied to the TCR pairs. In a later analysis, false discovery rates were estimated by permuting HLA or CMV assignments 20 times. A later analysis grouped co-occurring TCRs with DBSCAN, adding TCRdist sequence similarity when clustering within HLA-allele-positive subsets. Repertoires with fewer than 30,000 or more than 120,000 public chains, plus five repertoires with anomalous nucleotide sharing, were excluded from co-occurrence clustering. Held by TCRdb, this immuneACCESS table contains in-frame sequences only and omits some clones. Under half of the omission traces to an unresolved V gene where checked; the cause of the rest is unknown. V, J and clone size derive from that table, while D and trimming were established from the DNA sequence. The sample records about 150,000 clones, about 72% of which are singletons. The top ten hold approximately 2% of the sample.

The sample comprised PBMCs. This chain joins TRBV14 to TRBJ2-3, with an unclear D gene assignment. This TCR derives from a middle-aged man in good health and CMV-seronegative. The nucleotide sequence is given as TGTGCCAGCAGCCAAAGGTACAGTTTAGCAGATACGCAGTATTTT. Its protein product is CASSQRYSLADTQYF.